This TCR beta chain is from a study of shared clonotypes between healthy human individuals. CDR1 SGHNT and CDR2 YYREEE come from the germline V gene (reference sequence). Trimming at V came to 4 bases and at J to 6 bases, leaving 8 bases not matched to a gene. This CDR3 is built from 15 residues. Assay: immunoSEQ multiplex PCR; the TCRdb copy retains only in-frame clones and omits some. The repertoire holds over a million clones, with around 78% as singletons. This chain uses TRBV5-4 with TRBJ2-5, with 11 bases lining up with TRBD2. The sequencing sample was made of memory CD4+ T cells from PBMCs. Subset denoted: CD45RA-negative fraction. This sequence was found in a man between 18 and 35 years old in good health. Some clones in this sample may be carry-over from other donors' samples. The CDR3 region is CASSISTSGRQTQYF. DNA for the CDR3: TGTGCCAGCAGCATCTCCACTAGCGGGAGACAGACCCAGTACTTC. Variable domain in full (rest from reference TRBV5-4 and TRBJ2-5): ETGVTQSPTHLIKTRGQQVTLRCSSQSGHNTVSWYQQALGQGPQFIFQYYREEENGRGNFPPRFSGLQFPNYSSELNVNALELDDSALYLCASSISTSGRQTQYFGPGTRLLVL.